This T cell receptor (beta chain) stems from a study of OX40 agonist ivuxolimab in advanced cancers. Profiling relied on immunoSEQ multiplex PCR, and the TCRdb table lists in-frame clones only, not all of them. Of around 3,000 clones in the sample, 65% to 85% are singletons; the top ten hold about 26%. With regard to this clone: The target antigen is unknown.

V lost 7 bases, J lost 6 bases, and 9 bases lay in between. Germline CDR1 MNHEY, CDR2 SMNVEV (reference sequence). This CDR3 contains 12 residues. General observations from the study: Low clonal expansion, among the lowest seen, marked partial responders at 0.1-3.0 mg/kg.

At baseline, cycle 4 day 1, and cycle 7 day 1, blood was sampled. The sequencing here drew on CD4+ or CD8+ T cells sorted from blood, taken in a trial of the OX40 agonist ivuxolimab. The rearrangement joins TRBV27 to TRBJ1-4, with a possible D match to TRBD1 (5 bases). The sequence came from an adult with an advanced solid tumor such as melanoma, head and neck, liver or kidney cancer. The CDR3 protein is CASKGRYEKLFF. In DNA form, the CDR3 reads TGTGCCAGCAAGGGACGGTATGAAAAACTGTTTTTT.